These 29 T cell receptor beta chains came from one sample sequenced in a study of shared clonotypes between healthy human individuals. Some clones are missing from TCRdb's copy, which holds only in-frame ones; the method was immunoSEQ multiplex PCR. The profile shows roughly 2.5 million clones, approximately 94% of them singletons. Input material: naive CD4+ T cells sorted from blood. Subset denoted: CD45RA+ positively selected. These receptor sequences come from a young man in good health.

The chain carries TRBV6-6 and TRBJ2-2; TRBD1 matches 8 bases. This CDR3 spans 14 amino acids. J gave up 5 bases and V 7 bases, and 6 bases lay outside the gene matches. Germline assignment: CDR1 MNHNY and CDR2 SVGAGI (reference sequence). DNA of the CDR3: TGTGCCAGCACCCAGACAGGGGATACCGGGGAGCTGTTTTTT. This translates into CASTQTGDTGELFF.

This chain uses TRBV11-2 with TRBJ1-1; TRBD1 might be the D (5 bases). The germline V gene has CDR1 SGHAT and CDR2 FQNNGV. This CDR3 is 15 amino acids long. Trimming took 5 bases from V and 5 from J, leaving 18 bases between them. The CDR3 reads CASSVTGGLRTEAFF. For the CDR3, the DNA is TGTGCCAGCAGCGTTACAGGAGGGCTGAGAACTGAAGCTTTCTTT.

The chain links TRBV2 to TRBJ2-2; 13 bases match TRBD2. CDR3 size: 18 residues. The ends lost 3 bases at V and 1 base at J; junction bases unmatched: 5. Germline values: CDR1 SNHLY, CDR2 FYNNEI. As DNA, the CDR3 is TGTGCCAGCAGTGACCTCGGACTAGCGGGAGAGAACACCGGGGAGCTGTTTTTT. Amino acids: CASSDLGLAGENTGELFF. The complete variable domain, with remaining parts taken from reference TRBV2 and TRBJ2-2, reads EPEVTQTPSHQVTQMGQEVILRCVPISNHLYFYWYRQILGQKVEFLVSFYNNEISEKSEIFDDQFSVERPDGSNFTLKIRSTKLEDSAMYFCASSDLGLAGENTGELFFGEGSRLTVL.

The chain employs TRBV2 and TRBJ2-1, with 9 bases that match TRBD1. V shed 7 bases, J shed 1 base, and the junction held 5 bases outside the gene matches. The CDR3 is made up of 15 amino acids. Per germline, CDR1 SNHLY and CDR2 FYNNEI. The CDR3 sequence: CASTKGTGSYNEQFF. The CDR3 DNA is TGTGCCAGCACAAAAGGGACAGGGTCCTACAATGAGCAGTTCTTC. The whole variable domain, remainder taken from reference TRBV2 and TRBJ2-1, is EPEVTQTPSHQVTQMGQEVILRCVPISNHLYFYWYRQILGQKVEFLVSFYNNEISEKSEIFDDQFSVERPDGSNFTLKIRSTKLEDSAMYFCASTKGTGSYNEQFFGPGTRLTVL.

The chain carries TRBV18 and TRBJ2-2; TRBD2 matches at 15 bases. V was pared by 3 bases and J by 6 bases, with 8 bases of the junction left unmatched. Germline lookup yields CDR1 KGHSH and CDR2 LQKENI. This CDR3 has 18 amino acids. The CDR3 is CASSPSGTSGRSAGELFF. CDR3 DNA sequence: TGTGCCAGCTCACCCTCCGGGACTAGCGGGAGGTCTGCCGGGGAGCTGTTTTTT. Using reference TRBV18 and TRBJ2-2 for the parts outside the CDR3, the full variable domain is NAGVMQNPRHLVRRRGQEARLRCSPMKGHSHVYWYRQLPEEGLKFMVYLQKENIIDESGMPKERFSAEFPKEGPSILRIQQVVRGDSAAYFCASSPSGTSGRSAGELFFGEGSRLTVL.

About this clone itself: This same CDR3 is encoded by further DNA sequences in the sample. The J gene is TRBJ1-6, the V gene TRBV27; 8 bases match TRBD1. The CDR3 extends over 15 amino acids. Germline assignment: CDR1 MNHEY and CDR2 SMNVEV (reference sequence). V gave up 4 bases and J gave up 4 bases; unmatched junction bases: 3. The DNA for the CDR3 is TGTGCCAGCAGTTCGGGACAGGTATATAATTCACCCCTCCACTTT. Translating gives CASSSGQVYNSPLHF.

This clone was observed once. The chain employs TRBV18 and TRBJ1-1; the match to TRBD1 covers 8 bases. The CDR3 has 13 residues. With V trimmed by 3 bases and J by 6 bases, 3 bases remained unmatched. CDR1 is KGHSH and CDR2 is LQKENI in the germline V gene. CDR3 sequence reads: CASSPRQGSEAFF. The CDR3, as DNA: TGTGCCAGCTCACCGAGACAGGGGTCTGAAGCTTTCTTT.

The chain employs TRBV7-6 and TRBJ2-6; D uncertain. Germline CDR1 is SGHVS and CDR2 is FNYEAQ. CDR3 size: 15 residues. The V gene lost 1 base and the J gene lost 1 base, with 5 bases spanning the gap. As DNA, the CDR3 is TGTGCCAGCAGCTTAGGGCGATCTGGGGCCAACGTCCTGACTTTC. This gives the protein CASSLGRSGANVLTF.

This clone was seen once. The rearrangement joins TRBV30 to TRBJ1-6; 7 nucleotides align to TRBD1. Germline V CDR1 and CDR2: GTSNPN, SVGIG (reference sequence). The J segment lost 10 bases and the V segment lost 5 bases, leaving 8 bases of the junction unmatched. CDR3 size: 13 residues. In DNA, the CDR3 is TGTGCCTGGGGAGGACAGGCGGCCTCACCCCTCCACTTT. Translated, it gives CAWGGQAASPLHF.

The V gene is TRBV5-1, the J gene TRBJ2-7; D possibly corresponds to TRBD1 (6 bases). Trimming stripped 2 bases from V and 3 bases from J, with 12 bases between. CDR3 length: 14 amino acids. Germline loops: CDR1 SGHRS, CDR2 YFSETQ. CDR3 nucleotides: TGCGCCAGCAGCTTATGGACAGCAGACTACGAGCAGTACTTC. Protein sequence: CASSLWTADYEQYF.

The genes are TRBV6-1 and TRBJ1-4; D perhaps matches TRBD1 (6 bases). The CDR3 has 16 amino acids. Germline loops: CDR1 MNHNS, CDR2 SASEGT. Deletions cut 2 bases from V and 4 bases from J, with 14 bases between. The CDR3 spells CASSEPGDGGNEKLFF. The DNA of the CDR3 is TGTGCCAGCAGTGAACCAGGGGACGGTGGTAATGAAAAACTGTTTTTT.

The chain's CDR3 is CASRPPSGGINTEAFF. DNA of the CDR3: TGTGCCAGCAGACCCCCCTCAGGGGGGATAAACACTGAAGCTTTCTTT. This sequence joins TRBV27 and TRBJ1-1; 7 bases line up with TRBD1. The ends lost 6 bases at V and 2 bases at J; junction bases unmatched: 12. The germline V gene encodes CDR1 MNHEY and CDR2 SMNVEV (reference sequence). CDR3 length: 16 amino acids.

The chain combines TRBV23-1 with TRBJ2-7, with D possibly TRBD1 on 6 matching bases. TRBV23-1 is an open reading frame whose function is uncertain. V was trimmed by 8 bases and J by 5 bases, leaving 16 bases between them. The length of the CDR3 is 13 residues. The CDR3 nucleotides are TGCGCCAGCGGTGGACAGTTTTACCACGAGCAGTACTTC. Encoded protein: CASGGQFYHEQYF.

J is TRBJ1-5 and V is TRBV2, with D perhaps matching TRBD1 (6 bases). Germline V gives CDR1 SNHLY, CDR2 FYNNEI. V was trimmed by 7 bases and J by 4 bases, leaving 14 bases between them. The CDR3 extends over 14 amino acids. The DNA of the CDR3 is TGTGCCAGCACCCAGACAGGCTGGAATCAGCCCCAGCATTTT. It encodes CASTQTGWNQPQHF.

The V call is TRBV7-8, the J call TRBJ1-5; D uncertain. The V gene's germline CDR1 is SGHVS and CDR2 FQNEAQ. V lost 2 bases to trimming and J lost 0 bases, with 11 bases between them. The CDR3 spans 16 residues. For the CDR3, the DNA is TGTGCCAGCAGCTTACAGCGTCTCAATAGCAATCAGCCCCAGCATTTT. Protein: CASSLQRLNSNQPQHF.

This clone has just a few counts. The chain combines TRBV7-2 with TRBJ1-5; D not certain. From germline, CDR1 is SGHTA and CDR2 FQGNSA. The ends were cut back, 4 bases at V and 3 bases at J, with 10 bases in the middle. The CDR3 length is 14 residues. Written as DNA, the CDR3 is TGTGCCAGCAGCTCTTGGCGGGTCAATCAGCCCCAGCATTTT. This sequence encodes CASSSWRVNQPQHF.

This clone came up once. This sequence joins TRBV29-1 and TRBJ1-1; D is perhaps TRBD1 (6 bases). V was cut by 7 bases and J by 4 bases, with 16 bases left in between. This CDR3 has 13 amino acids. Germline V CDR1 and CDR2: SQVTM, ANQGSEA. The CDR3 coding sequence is TGCAGCGGTAAAGGTGCAGGGGTCACTGAAGCTTTCTTT. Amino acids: CSGKGAGVTEAFF.

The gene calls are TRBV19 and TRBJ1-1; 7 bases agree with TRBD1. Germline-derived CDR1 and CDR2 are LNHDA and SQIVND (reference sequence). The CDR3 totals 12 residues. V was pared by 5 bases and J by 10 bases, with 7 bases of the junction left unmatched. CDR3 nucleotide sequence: TGTGCCAGTAGTGGGGACAGCGGGGGAGCTTTCTTT. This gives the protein CASSGDSGGAFF.

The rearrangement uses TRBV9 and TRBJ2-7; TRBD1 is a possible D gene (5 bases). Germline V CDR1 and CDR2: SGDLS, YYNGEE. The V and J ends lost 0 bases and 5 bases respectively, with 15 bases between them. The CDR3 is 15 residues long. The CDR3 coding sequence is TGTGCCAGCAGCGTAGAGGCCAGGGCTTTGGACGAGCAGTACTTC. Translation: CASSVEARALDEQYF.

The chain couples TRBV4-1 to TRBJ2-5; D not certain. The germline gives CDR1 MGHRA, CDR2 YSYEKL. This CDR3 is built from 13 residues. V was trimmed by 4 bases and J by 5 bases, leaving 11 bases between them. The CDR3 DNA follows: TGCGCCAGCAGCCTCCAGGTCCTGGAGACCCAGTACTTC. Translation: CASSLQVLETQYF.

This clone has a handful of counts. The CDR3 sequence is CASRDGGNEKLFF. As DNA, the CDR3 is TGTGCCAGTAGGGACGGCGGGAATGAAAAACTGTTTTTT. This chain uses TRBV10-3 with TRBJ1-4, with D perhaps TRBD1 (5 bases). V lost 10 bases and J 5 bases, leaving 14 bases between the germline ends. Germline-derived CDR1 and CDR2 are ENHRY and SYGVKD. The CDR3 is 13 residues long.

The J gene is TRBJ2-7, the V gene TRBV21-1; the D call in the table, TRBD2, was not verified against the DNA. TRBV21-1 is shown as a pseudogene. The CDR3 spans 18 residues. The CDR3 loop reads CASSRKPSLAPRFYEQYF. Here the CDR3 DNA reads TGTGCCAGCAGTCGAAAGCCGAGTCTAGCGCCCCGATTCTACGAGCAGTACTTC.

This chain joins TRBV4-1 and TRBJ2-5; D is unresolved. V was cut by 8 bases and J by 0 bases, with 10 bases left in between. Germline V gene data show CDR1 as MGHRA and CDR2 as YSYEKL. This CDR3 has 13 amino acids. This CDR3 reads CASSWLYQETQYF. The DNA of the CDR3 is TGCGCCAGCTCCTGGCTCTACCAAGAGACCCAGTACTTC.

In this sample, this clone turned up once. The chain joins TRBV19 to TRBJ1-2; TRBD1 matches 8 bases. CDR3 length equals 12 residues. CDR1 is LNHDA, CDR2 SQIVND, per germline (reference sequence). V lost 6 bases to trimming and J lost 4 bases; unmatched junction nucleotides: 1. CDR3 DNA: TGTGCCAGTAGGACAGGGGCCTATGGCTACACCTTC. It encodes CASRTGAYGYTF.

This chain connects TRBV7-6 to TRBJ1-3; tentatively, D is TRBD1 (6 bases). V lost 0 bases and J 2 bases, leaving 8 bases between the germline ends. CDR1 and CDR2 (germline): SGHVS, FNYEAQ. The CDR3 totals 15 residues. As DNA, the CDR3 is TGTGCCAGCAGCTTAGCGGGGGCAGCTGGAAACACCATATATTTT. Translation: CASSLAGAAGNTIYF.

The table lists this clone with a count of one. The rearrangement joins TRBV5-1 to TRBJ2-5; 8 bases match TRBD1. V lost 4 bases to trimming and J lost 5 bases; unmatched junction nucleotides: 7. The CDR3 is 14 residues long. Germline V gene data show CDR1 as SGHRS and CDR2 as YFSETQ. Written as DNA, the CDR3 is TGCGCCAGCAGCCTCTGGACAGGGACGGAGACCCAGTACTTC. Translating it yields CASSLWTGTETQYF.

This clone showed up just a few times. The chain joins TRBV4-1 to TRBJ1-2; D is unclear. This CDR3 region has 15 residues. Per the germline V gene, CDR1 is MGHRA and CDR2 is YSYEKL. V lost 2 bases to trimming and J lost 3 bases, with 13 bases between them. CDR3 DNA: TGCGCCAGCAGCCAACCAAGTCTCGGGGACTATGGCTACACCTTC. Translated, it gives CASSQPSLGDYGYTF.

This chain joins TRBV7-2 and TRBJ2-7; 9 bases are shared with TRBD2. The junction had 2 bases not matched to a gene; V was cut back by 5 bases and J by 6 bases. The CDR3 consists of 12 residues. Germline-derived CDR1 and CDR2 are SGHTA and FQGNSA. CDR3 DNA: TGTGCCAGCAGCCGGACTAGCGTCGAGCAGTACTTC. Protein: CASSRTSVEQYF. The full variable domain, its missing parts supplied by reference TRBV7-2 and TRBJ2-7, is GAGVSQSPSNKVTEKGKDVELRCDPISGHTALYWYRQSLGQGLEFLIYFQGNSAPDKSGLPSDRFSAERTGGSVSTLTIQRTQQEDSAVYLCASSRTSVEQYFGPGTRLTVT.

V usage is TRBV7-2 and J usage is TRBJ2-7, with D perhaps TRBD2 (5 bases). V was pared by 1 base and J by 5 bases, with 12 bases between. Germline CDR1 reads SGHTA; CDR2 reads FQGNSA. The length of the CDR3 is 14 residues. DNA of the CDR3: TGTGCCAGCAGCTTAGTAGCCGGGGATAACGAGCAGTACTTC. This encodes CASSLVAGDNEQYF.